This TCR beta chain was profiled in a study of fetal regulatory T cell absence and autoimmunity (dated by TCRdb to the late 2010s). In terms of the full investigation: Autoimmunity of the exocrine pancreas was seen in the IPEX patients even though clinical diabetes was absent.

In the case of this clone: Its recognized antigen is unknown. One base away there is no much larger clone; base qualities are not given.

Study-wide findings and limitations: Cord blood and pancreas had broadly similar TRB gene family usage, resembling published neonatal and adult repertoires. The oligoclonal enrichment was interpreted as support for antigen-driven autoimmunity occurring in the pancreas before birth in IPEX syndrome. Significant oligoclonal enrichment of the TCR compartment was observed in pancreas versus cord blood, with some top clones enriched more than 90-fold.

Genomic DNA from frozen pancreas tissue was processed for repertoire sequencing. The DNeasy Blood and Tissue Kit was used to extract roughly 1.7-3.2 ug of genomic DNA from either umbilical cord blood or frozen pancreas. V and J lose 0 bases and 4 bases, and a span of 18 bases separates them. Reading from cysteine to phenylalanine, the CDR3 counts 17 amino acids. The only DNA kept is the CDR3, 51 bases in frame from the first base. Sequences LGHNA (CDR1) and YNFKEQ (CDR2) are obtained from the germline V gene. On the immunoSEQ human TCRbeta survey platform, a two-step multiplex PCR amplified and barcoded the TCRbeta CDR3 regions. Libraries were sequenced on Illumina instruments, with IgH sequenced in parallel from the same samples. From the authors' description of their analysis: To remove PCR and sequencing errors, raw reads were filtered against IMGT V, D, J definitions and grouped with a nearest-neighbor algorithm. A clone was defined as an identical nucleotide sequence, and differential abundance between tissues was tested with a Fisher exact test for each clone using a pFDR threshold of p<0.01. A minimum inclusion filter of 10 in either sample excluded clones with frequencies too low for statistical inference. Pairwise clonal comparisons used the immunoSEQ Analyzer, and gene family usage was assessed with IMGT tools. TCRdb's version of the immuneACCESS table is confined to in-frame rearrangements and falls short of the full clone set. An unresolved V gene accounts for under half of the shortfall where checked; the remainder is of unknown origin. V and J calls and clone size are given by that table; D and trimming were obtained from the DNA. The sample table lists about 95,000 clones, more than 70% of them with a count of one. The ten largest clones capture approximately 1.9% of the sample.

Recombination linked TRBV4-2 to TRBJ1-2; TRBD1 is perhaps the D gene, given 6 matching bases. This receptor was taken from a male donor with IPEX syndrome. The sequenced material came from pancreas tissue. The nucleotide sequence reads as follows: TGTGCCAGCAGCCAAGAAGGGGGGGCCGCGCGCGTCTATGGCTACACCTTC. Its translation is CASSQEGGAARVYGYTF.